A single sample is the source of the 29 T cell receptor beta chains below, sequenced in a study of cytomegalovirus exposure and HLA in healthy donors. A multiplex PCR was run with 60 Vbeta primers and 13 Jbeta primers. Assay: immunoSEQ multiplex PCR; the TCRdb copy retains only in-frame clones and omits some. The table records roughly 130,000 clones, about three quarters of them present only once. The sequencing input was PBMCs. The receptor set was obtained from a man aged 40-50 years in good health and CMV-seropositive.

The CDR3: CSALPLGPYNEQFF. The DNA of the CDR3 is TGCAGCGCCCTTCCCCTGGGGCCCTACAATGAGCAGTTCTTC. The chain employs TRBV29-1 and TRBJ2-1, with a possible D match to TRBD1 (5 bases). The ends were cut back, 7 bases at V and 2 bases at J, with 15 bases in the middle. Germline lookup yields CDR1 SQVTM and CDR2 ANQGSEA. This CDR3 spans 14 amino acids.

A few counts support this clone. The J gene is TRBJ1-2, the V gene TRBV7-9; 9 nucleotides line up with TRBD1. V lost 6 bases to trimming and J lost 8 bases; unmatched junction nucleotides: 13. Germline V lookup: CDR1 SEHNR, CDR2 FQNEAQ (reference sequence). The CDR3 totals 15 residues. CDR3 residues: CASSQDRDRARGYTF. The CDR3 region has the DNA TGTGCCAGCAGTCAGGATCGGGACAGGGCAAGAGGCTACACCTTC.

This clone was seen a handful of times. The chain recombines TRBV4-1 with TRBJ2-2; D ambiguous. The V end was cut by 0 bases, the J end by 5 bases, with 13 bases between. The CDR3 length is 16 residues. Germline V CDR1 and CDR2: MGHRA, YSYEKL. In DNA form, the CDR3 reads TGCGCCAGCAGCCAAGATGGCACCCCGAGGACCGGGGAGCTGTTTTTT. As protein: CASSQDGTPRTGELFF.

A few counts support this clone. V usage is TRBV10-2 and J usage is TRBJ2-7, with D uncertain. Trimming stripped 5 bases from V and 2 bases from J, with 10 bases between. Germline CDR1 WSHSY, CDR2 SAAADI. The CDR3 extends over 13 amino acids. The CDR3 coding sequence is TGCGCCAGCAGTACGACACGGACCTACGAGCAGTACTTC. This sequence encodes CASSTTRTYEQYF.

The chain has TRBV5-4 and TRBJ2-7; no clear D gene. Germline V gene lookup returns CDR1 SGHNT and CDR2 YYREEE (reference sequence). V gave up 4 bases and J gave up 1 base, with 9 bases separating them. There are 13 residues in the CDR3. The CDR3 reads CASSPSGSYEQYF. DNA for the CDR3: TGTGCCAGCAGCCCTAGTGGTTCCTACGAGCAGTACTTC.

The V and J genes are TRBV7-6 and TRBJ1-2; unclear D gene. V was clipped by 1 base and J by 7 bases, with 10 bases between them. Germline loops: CDR1 SGHVS, CDR2 FNYEAQ. The CDR3 consists of 13 residues. As DNA, the CDR3 is TGTGCCAGCAGCTTAGTAGAGGGCGGTGGCTACACCTTC. It translates to CASSLVEGGGYTF.

This clone is a singleton in its sample. V gene TRBV6-5 combines with J gene TRBJ1-3; TRBD1 might be the D (6 bases). V was cut by 6 bases and J by 6 bases, with 12 bases left in between. Germline assignment: CDR1 MNHEY and CDR2 SVGAGI. There are 13 residues in the CDR3. The CDR3 loop is CASSPTGINTIYF. The CDR3 region has the DNA TGTGCCAGCAGCCCGACAGGCATAAACACCATATATTTT.

This chain connects TRBV5-6 to TRBJ1-5; 7 bases align to TRBD1. Germline V CDR1 and CDR2: SGHDT, YYEEEE. V lost 0 bases and J lost 5; bases outside the gene matches: 14. The CDR3 runs 18 residues. Here the CDR3 reads CASSLDRDSGRYYQPQHF. The CDR3 DNA reads as TGTGCCAGCAGCTTGGACCGGGACAGCGGTAGGTATTATCAGCCCCAGCATTTT.

The chain uses TRBV27 and TRBJ1-3, with D possibly TRBD1 on 6 matching bases. This CDR3 has 16 amino acids. The V end was cut by 5 bases, the J end by 4 bases, with 18 bases between. The V gene's germline CDR1 is MNHEY and CDR2 SMNVEV (reference sequence). The CDR3 region has the DNA TGTGCCAGCAGTCCTCGAGGGGGGGGGATAGGAAACACCATATATTTT. Translation gives CASSPRGGGIGNTIYF.

V usage is TRBV27 and J usage is TRBJ2-3, with 7 nucleotides matching TRBD1. Per the germline V gene, CDR1 is MNHEY and CDR2 is SMNVEV (reference sequence). The CDR3 is 13 residues long. Germline trimming cut 5 bases from V and 6 bases from J; bases unmatched to any gene: 5. CDR3 sequence reads: CASSLTGADTQYF. Written as DNA, the CDR3 is TGTGCCAGCAGTCTAACAGGGGCGGATACGCAGTATTTT.

This clone was found a few times. The rearrangement uses TRBV15 and TRBJ2-1; D is uncertain. The CDR3 is 15 residues long. Germline lookup yields CDR1 LNHNV and CDR2 YYDKDF (reference sequence). V lost 0 bases to trimming and J lost 3 bases, with 9 bases between them. This CDR3 reads CATSRDSSGYNEQFF. The CDR3 nucleotides are TGTGCCACCAGCAGAGATTCTTCAGGCTACAATGAGCAGTTCTTC.

The CDR3 reads CASSPAKGLAGVRNIQYF. CDR3 nucleotide sequence: TGTGCCAGCAGCCCTGCCAAGGGACTAGCGGGAGTCCGAAACATTCAGTACTTC. The chain links TRBV7-9 to TRBJ2-4; 14 positions match TRBD2. This CDR3 contains 18 residues. V was clipped by 5 bases and J by 6 bases; unmatched bases: 12. CDR1 and CDR2 from the germline V gene are SEHNR and FQNEAQ (reference sequence).

The J gene is TRBJ1-5, the V gene TRBV10-2; the D gene is possibly TRBD1 (5 bases). V was cut by 4 bases and J by 7 bases, with 17 bases left in between. Germline V gene lookup returns CDR1 WSHSY and CDR2 SAAADI. This CDR3 region has 15 residues. CDR3 DNA sequence: TGCGCCAGCAGTGGGGGGACTGGCTCGTTACAGCCCCAGCATTTT. Amino acid sequence: CASSGGTGSLQPQHF.

This clone was detected a few times. The CDR3 protein is CAWSTKVGGGYNEQFF. Here the CDR3 DNA reads TGTGCCTGGAGCACCAAGGTGGGCGGGGGCTACAATGAGCAGTTCTTC. The chain recombines TRBV30 with TRBJ2-1; 7 nucleotides agree with TRBD2. The CDR3 sequence is 16 residues long. Per the germline V gene, CDR1 is GTSNPN and CDR2 is SVGIG (reference sequence). V shed 3 bases, J shed 3 bases, and the junction held 11 bases outside the gene matches.

In this sample, this clone turned up once. Compared with germline, one end of the junction differs, possibly owing to a read error. The chain's CDR3 is CSSSFRTGVSYEQYF. CDR3 in DNA: TGTTCCAGCAGCTTTCGGACAGGGGTCTCCTACGAGCAGTACTTC. This sequence joins TRBV7-9 and TRBJ2-7; the match to TRBD1 covers 9 bases. The CDR3 has 15 amino acids. Germline V gene data show CDR1 as SEHNR and CDR2 as FQNEAQ (reference sequence).

J is TRBJ2-7 and V is TRBV18; 10 bases align to TRBD1. V was pared by 4 bases and J by 5 bases, with 8 bases of the junction left unmatched. Germline loops: CDR1 KGHSH, CDR2 LQKENI. This CDR3 is built from 15 residues. The CDR3 reads CASSRWDRGLDEQYF. The CDR3 coding sequence is TGTGCCAGCTCACGATGGGACAGGGGTTTAGACGAGCAGTACTTC.

V and J are TRBV6-1 and TRBJ1-5; D not resolved. Trimming removed 0 bases at V and 3 bases at J, with 12 bases between. CDR1 and CDR2 from the germline V gene are MNHNS and SASEGT. The CDR3 runs 16 residues. In DNA form, the CDR3 reads TGTGCCAGCAGTGAAGCGAGGCGCAGACCCAATCAGCCCCAGCATTTT. Amino acid sequence: CASSEARRRPNQPQHF.

The chain couples TRBV25-1 to TRBJ1-5, with TRBD1 matching over 7 bases. V shed 3 bases, J shed 6 bases, and the junction held 5 bases outside the gene matches. CDR3 size: 14 residues. In germline, CDR1 is MGHDK, CDR2 SYGVNS. CDR3 protein: CASSEDGDSQPQHF. The DNA for the CDR3 is TGTGCCAGCAGTGAGGACGGGGACAGTCAGCCCCAGCATTTT.

The chain has TRBV5-1 and TRBJ1-1, with 7 positions matching TRBD1. Trimming cost V 4 bases and J 4 bases; bases outside gene matches: 7. Germline-derived CDR1 and CDR2 are SGHRS and YFSETQ. This CDR3 comprises 14 residues. The CDR3 DNA follows: TGCGCCAGCAGCCCACAGGGGTTCGGCACTGAAGCTTTCTTT. Translated, it gives CASSPQGFGTEAFF.

The chain has TRBV5-1 and TRBJ2-7; TRBD1 aligns across 11 bases. Losses at the gene ends were 4 bases for V and 7 bases for J; bases not matched to a gene: 10. Per the germline V gene, CDR1 is SGHRS and CDR2 is YFSETQ. This CDR3 contains 15 residues. This CDR3 is CASSPEGTGGGEQYF. The DNA of the CDR3 is TGCGCCAGCAGCCCGGAAGGGACAGGGGGTGGTGAGCAGTACTTC. Filled out from reference TRBV5-1 and TRBJ2-7, the complete variable domain reads KAGVTQTPRYLIKTRGQQVTLSCSPISGHRSVSWYQQTPGQGLQFLFEYFSETQRNKGNFPGRFSGRQFSNSRSEMNVSTLELGDSALYLCASSPEGTGGGEQYFGPGTRLTVT.

On this clone: The same CDR3 arises from other DNA sequences in this sample as well. The chain recombines TRBV28 with TRBJ2-7; tentatively, D is TRBD1 (6 bases). CDR1 and CDR2 from the germline V gene are MDHEN and SYDVKM. V was clipped by 5 bases and J by 2 bases, with 10 bases between them. CDR3 size: 13 residues. The CDR3 nucleotides are TGTGCCAGCAGTCCCGGGACACCCTACGAGCAGTACTTC. It encodes CASSPGTPYEQYF.

This clone was observed a few times. The V call is TRBV7-2, the J call TRBJ2-5; 7 nucleotides agree with TRBD2. CDR1 is SGHTA and CDR2 is FQGNSA in the germline V gene. Losses at the gene ends were 1 base for V and 2 bases for J; bases not matched to a gene: 4. This CDR3 spans 15 amino acids. The DNA of the CDR3 is TGTGCCAGCAGCTTAGAAGCTAGCGGTCAAGAGACCCAGTACTTC. Translation gives CASSLEASGQETQYF.

The J gene is TRBJ1-4, the V gene TRBV5-1; unclear D gene. The CDR3 is 15 residues long. Germline values: CDR1 SGHRS, CDR2 YFSETQ. V lost 0 bases, J lost 4 bases, and 10 bases lay in between. CDR3 in amino acids: CASSLGPGINEKLFF. The CDR3 coding sequence is TGCGCCAGCAGCTTGGGCCCGGGTATTAATGAAAAACTGTTTTTT.

The CDR3 here is CATGGVSGELFF. DNA for the CDR3: TGTGCCACCGGGGGGGTATCCGGGGAGCTGTTTTTT. This rearrangement joins TRBV9 to TRBJ2-2; 8 bases line up with TRBD2. The CDR3 consists of 12 residues. Germline V gives CDR1 SGDLS, CDR2 YYNGEE. V lost 9 bases, J lost 6 bases, and 4 bases stayed unmatched. The whole variable domain, filled in from reference TRBV9 and TRBJ2-2, reads DSGVTQTPKHLITATGQRVTLRCSPRSGDLSVYWYQQSLDQGLQFLIQYYNGEERAKGNILERFSAQQFPDLHSELNLSSLELGDSALYFCATGGVSGELFFGEGSRLTVL.

This sequence joins TRBV29-1 and TRBJ2-3; possible D gene TRBD1, 5 bases. V was pared by 4 bases and J by 1 base, with 12 bases between. Germline CDR1 and CDR2: SQVTM and ANQGSEA. CDR3 length: 14 residues. The CDR3 loop is CSVVSGRRTDTQYF. The CDR3, as DNA: TGCAGCGTTGTTTCAGGGCGACGCACAGATACGCAGTATTTT.

The genes are TRBV18 and TRBJ2-5, with D perhaps TRBD2 (5 bases). Per the germline V gene, CDR1 is KGHSH and CDR2 is LQKENI. This CDR3 region has 15 residues. The V end was cut by 2 bases, the J end by 0 bases, with 10 bases between. The CDR3 spells CASSPEAAYQETQYF. The CDR3 region has the DNA TGTGCCAGCTCACCAGAAGCGGCGTACCAAGAGACCCAGTACTTC.

V is TRBV25-1 and J is TRBJ1-2; unclear D gene. This CDR3 is 12 amino acids long. Trimming removed 7 bases from V and 2 bases from J, with 8 bases in between. The germline CDR1 and CDR2 sequences are MGHDK and SYGVNS. CDR3 in DNA: TGTGCCAGCACCGGGTCGAACTATGGCTACACCTTC. Translation: CASTGSNYGYTF.

This chain connects TRBV27 to TRBJ2-3; no firm D call. The CDR3 runs 12 residues. CDR1 is MNHEY and CDR2 is SMNVEV in the germline V gene (reference sequence). V gave up 3 bases and J gave up 6 bases, with 7 bases separating them. In DNA, the CDR3 is TGTGCCAGCAGTTTTCGTTCGGATACGCAGTATTTT. Encoded protein: CASSFRSDTQYF.

This CDR3 reads CASSFPANYGYTF. The CDR3 region has the DNA TGTGCCAGCAGCTTCCCAGCGAACTATGGCTACACCTTC. The chain employs TRBV5-6 and TRBJ1-2; D is unresolved. Germline assignment: CDR1 SGHDT and CDR2 YYEEEE. The CDR3 covers 13 residues. V was shortened by 2 bases and J by 2 bases, with 7 bases between the two germline ends. Together with reference TRBV5-6 and TRBJ1-2, the CDR3 gives the full variable domain: DAGVTQSPTHLIKTRGQQVTLRCSPKSGHDTVSWYQQALGQGPQFIFQYYEEEERQRGNFPDRFSGHQFPNYSSELNVNALLLGDSALYLCASSFPANYGYTFGSGTRLTVV.